The rows below give T cell receptor beta chains drawn from one sample of a study of PD-1 blockade in classical Hodgkin lymphoma. Profiled with immunoSEQ multiplex PCR; TCRdb holds only in-frame clones, not every one. This table has around 28,000 clones, 70% appearing once. Sample: peripheral blood mononuclear cells (PBMCs), taken before the second cycle of nivolumab. These receptor sequences come from a human donor with classical Hodgkin lymphoma. Both conserved end residues are part of each CDR3. A D gene is named only where the DNA matches it firmly. Rows give clone size only sometimes, using once, few, many, or a class for an expanded clone.

TRBD1 TRBJ2-6 TRBV9 . TGTGCCAGCAGCCTAACCGGGACAGGGGCCTCTGGGGCCAACGTCCTGACTTTC CASSLTGTGASGANVLTF
TRBD1 TRBJ1-5 TRBV6-1 . TGTGCCAGCAGTGGAGGACAGGTTGCGGAGCAGCCCCAGCATTTT CASSGGQVAEQPQHF
TRBD1 TRBJ2-1 TRBV5-1 . TGCGCCAGCAGCTTGGGACAGGGTCGTTTGAATGAGCAGTTCTTC CASSLGQGRLNEQFF
. TRBJ1-6 TRBV19 once TGTGCCAGTACAGCAGGGGATTCACCCCTCCACTTT CASTAGDSPLHF
TRBD1 TRBJ2-7 TRBV6-5 once TGTGCCACATCGGACAGGGTAGACGTTGCGTACTTC CATSDRVDVAYF
. TRBJ2-3 TRBV7-2 . TGTGCCAGCAGGAGGGGGGCGGGGAACACAGATACGCAGTATTTT CASRRGAGNTDTQYF
TRBD2 TRBJ2-1 TRBV5-1 . TGCGCCAGCAGCTCCGGACTAGCGGTTTCCTACAATGAGCAGTTCTTC CASSSGLAVSYNEQFF
. TRBJ1-5 TRBV10-3 . TGTGCCATCAGTGAGGGCAGAACCAATCAGCCCCAGCATTTT CAISEGRTNQPQHF
. TRBJ2-7 TRBV27 . TGTGCCAGCAGTTTACTGCCTGGAGTGACAGTCCACGAGCAGTACTTC CASSLLPGVTVHEQYF
. TRBJ1-2 TRBV28 few TGTGCCAGCAGTGCTCCACGGGACGGTGGCTACACCTTC CASSAPRDGGYTF
TRBD1 TRBJ2-4 TRBV5-4 . TGTGCCAGCAGCCGTGGGACAGGGGAGGCCATTCAGTACTTC CASSRGTGEAIQYF
. TRBJ2-7 TRBV9 many TGTGCCAGCAGCGAGGACATCACCTACGAGCAGTACTTC CASSEDITYEQYF
. TRBJ1-5 TRBV4-1 . TGCGCCAGCAGCCAAGGTTTCCTAGGGCGAGGACAGCCCCAGCATTTT CASSQGFLGRGQPQHF
. TRBJ1-1 TRBV19 . TGTGCCAGTAGTGGGACGGTGAACACTGAAGCTTTCTTT CASSGTVNTEAFF
TRBD1 TRBJ1-6 TRBV7-2 once TGTGCCAGCAGCCTGACAGGGGGACATTCACCCCTCCACTTT CASSLTGGHSPLHF
. TRBJ1-1 TRBV28 . TGTGCCAGCAGTTTAATCGCGGCAAGGCGACAGGAGGGTGAAGCTTTCTTT CASSLIAARRQEGEAFF
. TRBJ1-2 TRBV5-6 large TGTGCCAGCAGCTTGGAGGGTTGGGGCTACACCTTC CASSLEGWGYTF
TRBD2 TRBJ2-1 TRBV7-6 . TGTGCCAGCAGCCCCAGAGGTAGCGGGGAGCAGTTCTTC CASSPRGSGEQFF
. TRBJ2-2 TRBV7-9 . TGTGCCAGCAGCTTAGCCGGGAACACCGGGGAGCTGTTTTTT CASSLAGNTGELFF
TRBD2 TRBJ2-5 TRBV7-8 few TGTGCCAGCAGCTTAGTAGGTCCCGGGGGACTAGCGGGAGAGACCCAGTACTTC CASSLVGPGGLAGETQYF
TRBD1 TRBJ1-5 TRBV28 many TGTGCCAGCAGTCAACTCGGGACAGGGGGTTTGCAGCCCCAGCATTTT CASSQLGTGGLQPQHF
TRBD1 TRBJ1-6 TRBV11-2 . TGTGCCAGCAGACCACAGGGGAGCTCCTATAATTCACCCCTCCACTTT CASRPQGSSYNSPLHF
. TRBJ2-7 TRBV6-5 . TGTGCCAGCAGTTACTATAGGACCGTGTCCTACGAGCAGTACTTC CASSYYRTVSYEQYF
TRBD1 TRBJ1-6 TRBV7-2 . TGTGCCAGCAGCAAAATAAAAACAGGGGGCGTCTATAATTCACCCCTCCACTTT CASSKIKTGGVYNSPLHF
TRBD2 TRBJ2-5 TRBV25-1 . TGTGCCAGCAGCCCCGGGGGGGAGACCCAGTACTTC CASSPGGETQYF
TRBD1 TRBJ2-5 TRBV7-2 . TGTGCCAGCAGCTTGACAGGGGGCTTGGAGACCCAGTACTTC CASSLTGGLETQYF
TRBD1 TRBJ1-2 TRBV7-9 . TGTGCCAGCAGCTCCCGGACAGGGGGGTATTACGGCTACACCTTC CASSSRTGGYYGYTF
. TRBJ2-1 TRBV5-8 once TGTGCCAGCCGGCGGGGCGGAGGGTACAATGAGCAGTTCTTC CASRRGGGYNEQFF
. TRBJ2-3 TRBV5-1 . TGCGCCAGCAGCTTGGATAGGGGCACAGATACGCAGTATTTT CASSLDRGTDTQYF
. TRBJ1-1 TRBV6-6 . TGTGCCAGCAGTTACTTAGCAGACTTGAACACTGAAGCTTTCTTT CASSYLADLNTEAFF
. TRBJ1-1 TRBV29-1 few TGCAGCGCCTTCAACACTGAAGCTTTCTTT CSAFNTEAFF
. TRBJ1-2 TRBV27 . TGTGCCAGCAGTTACGGCCAGTCCGCTAACTATGGCTACACCTTC CASSYGQSANYGYTF
. TRBJ2-7 TRBV5-1 . TGCGCCAGCAGCTCCTCGGGGTCCTACGAGCAGTACTTC CASSSSGSYEQYF
TRBD1 TRBJ2-2 TRBV10-3 . TGTGCCATCAGGGACAGGGGGACCTTTTCGAACACCGGGGAGCTGTTTTTT CAIRDRGTFSNTGELFF
. TRBJ2-3 TRBV7-3 . TGTGCCAGCAGCTTAGGGGGCGCAGATACGCAGTATTTT CASSLGGADTQYF
TRBD1 TRBJ1-5 TRBV9 . TGTGCCAGCAGCGCTCACAGGGGGCCCCAGCCCCAGCATTTT CASSAHRGPQPQHF
. TRBJ2-2 TRBV9 . TGTGCCAGCAGCGTATGGGGGCGAGGCACCGGGGAGCTGTTTTTT CASSVWGRGTGELFF
TRBD2 TRBJ2-7 TRBV27 . TGTGCCAGCAGTTTATCGTGGGCTAGCGGACGCTACGAGCAGTACTTC CASSLSWASGRYEQYF
. TRBJ2-2 TRBV19 . TGTGCCAGTAGCTACCTTGCGGCCGGGGAGCTGTTTTTT CASSYLAAGELFF
TRBD2 TRBJ2-7 TRBV7-2 once TGTGCCAGCAGCCGTCGGAGACTAGCGGGAGCCCCCTACGAGCAGTACTTC CASSRRRLAGAPYEQYF
. TRBJ1-5 TRBV19 . TGTGCCAGTACCCTTTTAGGGCAGCAGCCCCAGCATTTT CASTLLGQQPQHF
. TRBJ2-1 TRBV4-3 . TGCGCCAGCAGCCAAGATACGCTACTGCGGAATGAGCAGTTCTTC CASSQDTLLRNEQFF
TRBD2 TRBJ2-1 TRBV9 few TGTGCCAGCAGCCCCGGGACTAGCGAGGTCGGGGAGCAGTTCTTC CASSPGTSEVGEQFF
. TRBJ2-1 TRBV28 once TGTGCCAGCAGGATCACTAAGAACAATGAGCAGTTCTTC CASRITKNNEQFF
TRBD1 TRBJ1-4 TRBV7-9 once TGTGCCAGCAGACCGGGACAGAAGGAAAAACTGTTTTTT CASRPGQKEKLFF
TRBD1 TRBJ1-5 TRBV19 few TGTGCCAGTAGTATGGGACAGGGGCCTCTTAGCAATCAGCCCCAGCATTTT CASSMGQGPLSNQPQHF
TRBD1 TRBJ2-5 TRBV10-3 . TGTGCCATCAGGGGGACAGGTACAAAGACCCAGTACTTC CAIRGTGTKTQYF
TRBD2 TRBJ2-2 TRBV27 many TGTGCCAGCAGTTTATCTAGCGGGGGGGTAAACACCGGGGAGCTGTTTTTT CASSLSSGGVNTGELFF
. TRBJ1-1 TRBV7-9 few TGTGCCAGCAGCTTTGAAGGGGCGCGGACTGAAGCTTTCTTT CASSFEGARTEAFF
TRBD1 TRBJ2-7 TRBV6-5 . TGTGCCAGCCACCCGGACAGGGTAGACTCCTACGAGCAGTACTTC CASHPDRVDSYEQYF
. TRBJ1-4 TRBV6-5 once TGTGCCAACAGTAGTACAGGGTACAATGAAAAACTGTTTTTT CANSSTGYNEKLFF
TRBD2 TRBJ2-5 TRBV9 . TGTGCCAGCAGCGTAGGACTAGCGGGAGTAGAGACCCAGTACTTC CASSVGLAGVETQYF
. TRBJ1-2 TRBV21-1 once TGTGCCAGCAGCGTCGGTCATGACTATGGCTACACCTTC CASSVGHDYGYTF
. TRBJ2-1 TRBV28 . TGTGCCAGCAGTTTAGGAGGAGAGCAGTTCTTC CASSLGGEQFF
. TRBJ2-7 TRBV28 . . CASSSSSGTAISSYEQYF
. TRBJ2-1 TRBV29-1 . TGCAGCGTTGATGGACCTGAGCAGTTCTTC CSVDGPEQFF
. TRBJ1-3 TRBV6-6 . TGTGCCAGCAGTTACTCGGCAGGGACTGGAAACACCATATATTTT CASSYSAGTGNTIYF